This T cell receptor (beta chain) was sequenced in a study of radiotherapy plus CTLA-4 blockade in lung cancer. V was pared by 0 bases and J by 5 bases, with 19 bases between. There are 17 residues in the CDR3. CDR1 SGHAT and CDR2 FQNNGV come from the germline V gene. Produced via immunoSEQ multiplex PCR; TCRdb's table is partial and in-frame only. In the table there are around 49,000 clones, approximately 84% of which are singletons. V and J are TRBV11-2 and TRBJ1-2, with a possible D match to TRBD1 (6 bases). This clonotype was sampled from a human donor with non-small cell lung cancer whose response to radiotherapy plus ipilimumab could not be evaluated. This specimen was peripheral blood, taken from a patient treated with radiotherapy plus ipilimumab. The CDR3 region is CASSLDDTSGGRYGYTF. The DNA of the CDR3 is TGTGCCAGCAGCTTAGATGACACGTCGGGGGGCCGATATGGCTACACCTTC.